The clone carrying this T cell receptor beta chain was detected a few times. The antigen is not known. This sample was taken from a study of CD8+ T cells in alopecia areata. At the level of the study: Tofacitinib therapy lasting 6 to 18 months was followed by 6 months off drug.

The CDR3 runs 15 residues. The germline gives CDR1 SQVTM, CDR2 ANQGSEA. V gave up 0 bases and J gave up 0 bases, with 8 bases separating them. Treatment described: oral pan-JAK inhibitor, 5-10 mg twice daily. Collection of lesional scalp punch biopsies and peripheral blood was performed in alopecia areata patients. Using a FACSAria, the CD4+ and CD8+ T cells were sorted from the PBMCs. Broader study findings: Higher clonality than in normal scalp was seen in lesional scalp, especially alopecia totalis/universalis.

Reverse transcription of extracted RNA yielded cDNA, which provided the sequencing template. Data came from immunoSEQ multiplex PCR; TCRdb stores just in-frame clones and leaves some out. The data show 200,000 to 250,000 clones, more than 45% seen once. The gene calls are TRBV29-1 and TRBJ1-4, with D tentatively TRBD1 (5 bases). The source was CD4+ T cells sorted from blood, collected at week 4, from a patient treated with tofacitinib. This sequence was found in a human donor with alopecia areata. CDR3 DNA: TGCAGCGTTGAAGATGGGGCTGCAACTAATGAAAAACTGTTTTTT. This codes for CSVEDGAATNEKLFF. Full variable domain (remainder filled in from reference TRBV29-1 and TRBJ1-4): SAVISQKPSRDICQRGTSLTIQCQVDSQVTMMFWYRQQPGQSLTLIATANQGSEATYESGFVIDKFPISRPNLTFSTLTVSNMSPEDSSIYLCSVEDGAATNEKLFFGSGTQLSVL.